This TCR beta chain was recorded in a study of T cells after yellow fever vaccination. The sample holds many counts of this clonotype. By 5'RACE template switching, TCR cDNA was produced, with a universal primer site and UMIs added in the process. Via MiXCR, TCRdb re-called the 5' RACE reads, giving one row per CDR3 protein. Of about 96,000 distinct CDR3 sequences in the sample, 7.5% to 10% were seen once. Study results and limitations: At around 95% for CD4 and around 91% for CD8, most primary-vaccination clones showed up again after the booster. Weaker in magnitude, the secondary response showed a faster peak on day 5 versus 15. Any FACS-sorted repertoire could hold abundant clonotypes that contaminate it from the bulk population.

This receptor was obtained from a young man who received the YFV17D yellow fever vaccine. Material: CD8+ T cells not binding an NS4B(214-222) dextramer, sorted from PBMCs, obtained around 14 days after the first yellow fever vaccination.

CDR3 sequence reads: CASSDSGENTGELFF. The DNA for the CDR3 is TGTGCCAGCAGTGACTCAGGGGAGAACACCGGGGAGCTGTTTTTT. The gene calls are TRBV6-4 and TRBJ2-2; TRBD1 might be the D (5 bases). V was cut by 0 bases and J by 1 base, with 6 bases left in between. CDR1 and CDR2 (germline): MRHNA, SNTAGT. The CDR3 has 15 amino acids.